Sequencing of this T cell receptor (beta chain) was carried out in a study of blood T cell repertoires in COVID-19. Study context: The United States, Italy and Spain were the sources of the acute and convalescent COVID-19 samples.

The CDR3 extends over 14 amino acids. The V end lost 1 base, the J end lost 10 bases, and 17 bases lay between the germline ends. Germline CDR1 SGHRS, CDR2 YFSETQ. Measured with immunoSEQ multiplex PCR; TCRdb has only the in-frame clones, and not every one. Altogether roughly 180,000 clones are present, approximately 80% being singletons, with the ten largest covering about 10%. This clonotype originated in a man aged 35-49 years who had recovered from COVID-19. The sample consisted of PBMCs or T cells enriched from blood (not recorded which). This chain connects TRBV5-1 to TRBJ1-1; no clear D. CDR3 in DNA: TGCGCCAGCAGCTTGATGACATCCGACCTGCGAGCTTTCTTT. Protein sequence: CASSLMTSDLRAFF.